This T cell receptor (beta chain) was documented in a study of blood T cell repertoires in COVID-19. In the study overall: Sites across the United States, Italy and Spain contributed samples from acute and convalescent COVID-19. PBMCs, B-cell-depleted T cells, or T cells provided the cDNA or gDNA that made up the material.

CDR3 length equals 17 residues. Germline V gene data show CDR1 as KGHSH and CDR2 as LQKENI. With 6 bases clipped from V and 0 bases from J, the junction kept 9 bases outside the gene matches. Per the study methods: Reference gene primer amplification gave nucleated cell count estimates. Some clones are missing from TCRdb's copy, which holds only in-frame ones; the method was immunoSEQ multiplex PCR. V, J and clone size are those of that table, while D and trimming were read from the DNA. This sample has more than 110,000 clones; about 79% occur once, and the top ten carry more than 3.5%. This receptor was taken from a woman aged 80 or older with active or convalescent COVID-19. Sequenced sample: peripheral blood. The chain combines TRBV18 with TRBJ1-5, with 9 bases lining up with TRBD1. The CDR3 DNA reads as TGTGCCAGCTCTCCGACAGGGGGTTCCAATAGCAATCAGCCCCAGCATTTT. Translation gives CASSPTGGSNSNQPQHF.